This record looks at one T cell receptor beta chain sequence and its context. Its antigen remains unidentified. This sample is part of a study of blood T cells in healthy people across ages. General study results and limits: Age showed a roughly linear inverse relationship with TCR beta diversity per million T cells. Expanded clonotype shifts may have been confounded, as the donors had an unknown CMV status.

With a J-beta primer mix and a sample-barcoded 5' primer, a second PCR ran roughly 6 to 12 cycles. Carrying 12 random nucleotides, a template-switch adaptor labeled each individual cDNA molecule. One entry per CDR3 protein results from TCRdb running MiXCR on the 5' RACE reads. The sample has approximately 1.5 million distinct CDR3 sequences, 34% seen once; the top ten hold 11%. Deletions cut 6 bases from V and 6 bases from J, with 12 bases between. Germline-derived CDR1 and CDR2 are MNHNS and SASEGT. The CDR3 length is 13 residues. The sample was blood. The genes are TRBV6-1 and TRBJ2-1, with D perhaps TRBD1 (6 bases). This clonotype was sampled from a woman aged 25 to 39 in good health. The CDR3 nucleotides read TGTGCCAGCAGGCTCGGACAGTTCAATGAGCAGTTCTTC. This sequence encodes CASRLGQFNEQFF.